This T cell receptor beta chain comes out of a study of cytomegalovirus exposure and HLA in healthy donors. PCR used 60 Vbeta primers and 13 Jbeta primers. Libraries were prepared by immunoSEQ multiplex PCR; TCRdb keeps only in-frame clonotypes and omits some of them. Of roughly 97,000 clones in the sample, 73% are singletons; the top ten hold under 4.5%. Germline CDR1 LGHNA, CDR2 YSLEER. Trimming at V came to 4 bases and at J to 11 bases, leaving 10 bases not matched to a gene. The CDR3 is made up of 13 amino acids. The chain combines TRBV4-3 with TRBJ1-1, with TRBD1 identical over 7 bases. Material for sequencing was PBMCs. This sequence was found in a middle-aged man in good health and CMV-seronegative. In nucleotides, the CDR3 is TGCGCCAGCAGCCTGGGAGACAGGGCGGGGGCTTTCTTT. Its translation is CASSLGDRAGAFF.